This T cell receptor (beta chain) was sequenced for a study of control samples from healthy donors and cancer patients. Germline assignment: CDR1 SGDLS and CDR2 YYNGEE. Trimming took 5 bases from V and 0 from J; bases not matched to a gene: 1. This CDR3 spans 15 amino acids. Measured with immunoSEQ multiplex PCR; TCRdb has only the in-frame clones, and not every one. The data contain 85,000 to 95,000 clones, around 89% of them singletons. The receptor was isolated from a woman between 65 and 79 years old in good health. The chain couples TRBV9 to TRBJ2-6; 8 nucleotides agree with TRBD2. The source material was blood. The CDR3 DNA sequence: TGTGCCAGCAGGGCGGGGGGCTCTGGGGCCAACGTCCTGACTTTC. The encoded protein is CASRAGGSGANVLTF.